Each of the 24 T cell receptor beta chains below was sequenced from the same sample in a study of PD-1 blockade in classical Hodgkin lymphoma. This table comes from immunoSEQ multiplex PCR, and its TCRdb copy is limited to in-frame clones, with some not included. The sample has tens of thousands of clones, around 74% seen once. Regarding time point: cycle 4 day 1 (C4D1), after 5 to 7 weeks of nivolumab. In every patient, relapse followed autologous stem cell transplantation, while exposure to brentuximab vedotin differed. This specimen consisted of peripheral blood mononuclear cells (PBMCs), obtained before the fourth cycle of nivolumab. The receptor source for this set is a human donor with classical Hodgkin lymphoma.

The V gene is TRBV23-1, the J gene TRBJ2-3; 11 bases line up with TRBD2. TRBV23-1 qualifies as an ORF whose function is uncertain. The CDR3 has 15 residues. After removal of 9 bases from V and 3 bases from J, the junction contained 8 bases not matched to a gene. This CDR3 is CAREGPSGGTDTQYF. CDR3 nucleotide sequence: TGCGCCAGGGAGGGCCCTAGCGGGGGGACAGATACGCAGTATTTT.

V is TRBV4-1 and J is TRBJ1-3; a weak D match, TRBD1 (5 bases). Germline V gene sequence: CDR1 MGHRA, CDR2 YSYEKL. The CDR3 is made up of 15 amino acids. V was trimmed by 0 bases and J by 8 bases, leaving 14 bases between them. The CDR3 bases are TGCGCCAGCAGCCAAGATAGACAGCGGAGTGACACCATATATTTT. It translates to CASSQDRQRSDTIYF.

This clone was picked up a small number of times. This chain links TRBV28 with TRBJ2-7, with 10 bases fitting TRBD1. The germline V gene has CDR1 MDHEN and CDR2 SYDVKM. The CDR3 has 15 amino acids. J lost 0 bases, V lost 4 bases, and 3 bases had no gene match. CDR3 loop: CASSWGQGSSYEQYF. CDR3 in DNA: TGTGCCAGCAGTTGGGGACAGGGGAGCTCCTACGAGCAGTACTTC.

The chain has TRBV2 and TRBJ1-5, with D possibly matching TRBD1 (5 bases). CDR3 size: 15 residues. V lost 10 bases to trimming and J lost 0 bases, with 16 bases between them. Germline V gene sequence: CDR1 SNHLY, CDR2 FYNNEI. CDR3 in amino acids: CATGRGILSNQPQHF. The CDR3 DNA follows: TGTGCCACTGGTAGGGGAATCCTTAGCAATCAGCCCCAGCATTTT.

The gene calls are TRBV9 and TRBJ2-1; D is perhaps TRBD2 (6 bases). The germline gives CDR1 SGDLS, CDR2 YYNGEE. V was cut by 0 bases and J by 4 bases, with 17 bases left in between. The CDR3 spans 17 residues. CDR3 sequence reads: CASSVETRDILYNEQFF. In DNA form, the CDR3 reads TGTGCCAGCAGCGTAGAAACGCGGGATATTTTGTACAATGAGCAGTTCTTC.

This chain connects TRBV5-1 to TRBJ1-4; D remains ambiguous. The V end lost 4 bases, the J end lost 4 bases, and 8 bases lay between the germline ends. In germline, CDR1 is SGHRS, CDR2 YFSETQ. This CDR3 region has 13 residues. CDR3 residues: CASSPEGNEKLFF. Written as DNA, the CDR3 is TGCGCCAGCAGCCCGGAGGGTAATGAAAAACTGTTTTTT.

The rearrangement joins TRBV6-5 to TRBJ2-7; tentative D call: TRBD2 (5 bases). V was clipped by 0 bases and J by 7 bases, with 7 bases between them. The CDR3 spans 12 residues. CDR1 and CDR2 (germline): MNHEY, SVGAGI. The CDR3: CASSYSWEEQYF. The DNA for the CDR3 is TGTGCCAGCAGTTACTCGTGGGAGGAGCAGTACTTC.

The chain recombines TRBV9 with TRBJ2-1; 10 bases align to TRBD2. The ends lost 4 bases at V and 7 bases at J; junction bases unmatched: 11. The V gene's germline CDR1 is SGDLS and CDR2 YYNGEE. The CDR3 sequence is 16 residues long. Here the CDR3 DNA reads TGTGCCAGCAGCCCGGGAGCGGGAGGGTCTGCAAATGAGCAGTTCTTC. Its translation is CASSPGAGGSANEQFF.

This clone is labeled as medium-sized. Other DNA sequences in this specimen translate into the identical CDR3. The genes are TRBV9 and TRBJ1-4; D gene uncertain. The CDR3 runs to 16 residues. Trimming shortened V by 4 bases and J by 8 bases, and 21 bases separated the two germline ends. CDR1 is SGDLS, CDR2 YYNGEE, per germline. The CDR3 DNA follows: TGTGCCAGCAGCTCTTTCGGGAGTAGGGAAGGGGAAAAACTGTTTTTT. Translation gives CASSSFGSREGEKLFF.

The rearrangement joins TRBV5-5 to TRBJ2-7; D remains ambiguous. Trimming took 3 bases from V and 0 from J, leaving 7 bases between them. The CDR3 contains 13 residues. Germline CDR1 is SGHKS and CDR2 is YYEKEE (reference sequence). The CDR3 DNA reads TGTGCCAGCAGCTCGGATGTCTCCTACGAGCAGTACTTC. Protein: CASSSDVSYEQYF. Full variable domain (missing parts from reference TRBV5-5 and TRBJ2-7): DAGVTQSPTHLIKTRGQQVTLRCSPISGHKSVSWYQQVLGQGPQFIFQYYEKEERGRGNFPDRFSARQFPNYSSELNVNALLLGDSALYLCASSSDVSYEQYFGPGTRLTVT.

This rearrangement joins TRBV11-2 to TRBJ2-5; D possibly corresponds to TRBD1 (5 bases). V was shortened by 0 bases and J by 3 bases, with 20 bases between the two germline ends. Germline lookup yields CDR1 SGHAT and CDR2 FQNNGV. The CDR3 contains 18 residues. The CDR3 DNA is TGTGCCAGCAGCTTAGAGGCAGGGCTCCGGACCCCAAAAGAGACCCAGTACTTC. Protein sequence: CASSLEAGLRTPKETQYF.

Comments on this clone: Distinct nucleotide sequences in the sample also encode this CDR3. This chain joins TRBV13 and TRBJ2-7; the D is unclear. Deletions cut 0 bases from V and 4 bases from J, with 1 base between. CDR3 length: 11 residues. Germline V CDR1 and CDR2: PRHDT, FYEKMQ (reference sequence). The CDR3, as DNA: TGTGCCAGCAGCTTAGGTTACGAGCAGTACTTC. Translating it yields CASSLGYEQYF.

The V call is TRBV7-2, the J call TRBJ1-4; 9 positions match TRBD1. In germline, CDR1 is SGHTA, CDR2 FQGNSA. The CDR3 consists of 14 residues. Trimming cost V 4 bases and J 8 bases; bases outside gene matches: 5. The CDR3 spells CASSSGQGAEKLFF. The CDR3, as DNA: TGTGCCAGCAGCTCGGGACAGGGTGCGGAAAAACTGTTTTTT.

The chain couples TRBV19 to TRBJ2-7, with a possible D match to TRBD2 (7 bases). The CDR3 has 14 residues. The germline CDR1 and CDR2 sequences are LNHDA and SQIVND (reference sequence). V dropped 3 bases and J dropped 3 bases, with 12 bases sitting between them. The CDR3 reads CASSMAGEGYEQYF. CDR3 DNA: TGTGCCAGTAGTATGGCAGGGGAGGGCTACGAGCAGTACTTC.

The chain couples TRBV7-2 to TRBJ1-3; D gene unclear. Germline V gene sequence: CDR1 SGHTA, CDR2 FQGNSA. This CDR3 contains 14 residues. V dropped 3 bases and J dropped 2 bases, with 8 bases sitting between them. The CDR3 nucleotides are TGTGCCAGCAGCTTTCGGAACGCTGGAAACACCATATATTTT. This gives the protein CASSFRNAGNTIYF.

CDR3 region: CASSPIWEAPYEQYF. The CDR3 nucleotides read TGTGCCAGCAGTCCCATTTGGGAGGCCCCCTACGAGCAGTACTTC. V and J are TRBV5-8 and TRBJ2-7; possibly TRBD2 for D (6 bases). The CDR3 is 15 amino acids. V was trimmed by 5 bases and J by 2 bases, leaving 17 bases between them. Germline CDR1 SGHTS, CDR2 YDEGEE.

The chain carries TRBV30 and TRBJ2-7; TRBD1 agrees at 11 bases. Trimming at V came to 4 bases and at J to 1 base, leaving 3 bases not matched to a gene. This CDR3 has 14 residues. In germline, CDR1 is GTSNPN, CDR2 SVGIG (reference sequence). CDR3 sequence: CAWTGTGGSYEQYF. CDR3 sequence (DNA): TGTGCCTGGACCGGGACAGGGGGGTCCTACGAGCAGTACTTC.

The chain combines TRBV30 with TRBJ2-2; unclear D gene. The ends were cut back, 8 bases at V and 6 bases at J, with 16 bases in the middle. This CDR3 has 13 amino acids. CDR1 is GTSNPN and CDR2 is SVGIG in the germline V gene (reference sequence). CDR3 sequence reads: CAQDKWGSGELFF. In nucleotides, the CDR3 is TGTGCCCAGGATAAATGGGGATCCGGGGAGCTGTTTTTT.

The chain has TRBV5-6 and TRBJ2-3; 10 bases line up with TRBD2. The CDR3 is 15 amino acids. V lost 4 bases to trimming and J lost 1 base; unmatched junction nucleotides: 3. CDR1 is SGHDT, CDR2 YYEEEE, per germline. CDR3 sequence reads: CASSEGTSGTDTQYF. As DNA, the CDR3 is TGTGCCAGCAGCGAGGGGACTAGCGGCACAGATACGCAGTATTTT.

This clone was observed a few times. The rearrangement uses TRBV9 and TRBJ2-6; D gene ambiguous. The CDR3 spans 14 residues. The V and J ends lost 0 bases and 0 bases respectively, with 1 base between them. Germline V gene data show CDR1 as SGDLS and CDR2 as YYNGEE. The CDR3 sequence: CASSVGSGANVLTF. The DNA for the CDR3 is TGTGCCAGCAGCGTAGGCTCTGGGGCCAACGTCCTGACTTTC.

V usage is TRBV27 and J usage is TRBJ2-5, with TRBD2 matching 9 bases. The J call may be faulty, since TRBJ2-7 better matches the DNA end. CDR3 length: 14 residues. The germline gives CDR1 MNHEY, CDR2 SMNVEV (reference sequence). This CDR3 is CASISSGTSYEQYF. The CDR3, as DNA: TGTGCCAGCATTTCTAGCGGGACCTCCTACGAGCAGTACTTC.

This sequence joins TRBV7-9 and TRBJ2-5; 7 bases line up with TRBD2. This CDR3 has 15 residues. CDR1 and CDR2 (germline): SEHNR, FQNEAQ (reference sequence). Unmatched junction bases numbered 8, after V lost 5 bases and J lost 2 bases. The CDR3 DNA sequence: TGTGCCAGCAGCCCACCGGGCGGGGGACAAGAGACCCAGTACTTC. Translated, it gives CASSPPGGGQETQYF.

V is TRBV19 and J is TRBJ1-4; a weak D match, TRBD1 (5 bases). CDR3 length: 15 residues. V gave up 8 bases and J gave up 0 bases, with 13 bases separating them. Per germline, CDR1 LNHDA and CDR2 SQIVND (reference sequence). The CDR3 DNA reads TGTGCCAGTCTTGCGTCGGGGGCAACTAATGAAAAACTGTTTTTT. It yields the protein CASLASGATNEKLFF.

The chain combines TRBV7-9 with TRBJ2-7, with D perhaps matching TRBD1 or TRBD2 (6 bases each). The CDR3 totals 16 residues. V lost 5 bases, J lost 4 bases, and 21 bases lay in between. Per germline, CDR1 SEHNR and CDR2 FQNEAQ (reference sequence). The CDR3 sequence is CASSQPRGREVYEQYF. CDR3 DNA: TGTGCCAGCAGCCAACCTCGGGGGCGCGAGGTGTACGAGCAGTACTTC.